Listed below are T cell receptor beta chains from one sample, sequenced in a study of T cells in AML relapse after transplant. TCRdb used MiXCR to reprocess the PCR reads, holding one entry per CDR3 protein. This sample carries fewer than 4,500 distinct CDR3 sequences, about 10% of them seen once, and the ten largest clones take approximately 30%. Specimen: bone marrow, either the whole sample or a sorted T cell fraction (not recorded which), collected in complete remission. Every receptor here comes from a human donor who had a stem cell transplant for acute myeloid leukemia. Some of the T cells might come from the graft donor. Both conserved end residues are trimmed from each CDR3. D genes are given only for firm matches. Clone size, where shown, is once, few, many, or a class for clones that have expanded.

clone_size,v_call,j_call,d_call,cdr3_aa
many,TRBV4-3,TRBJ2-1,TRBD2,ASSQEGGAGDSYNEQF
NA,TRBV20-1,TRBJ2-1,TRBD2,SAHPSGYNEQF
many,TRBV4-3,TRBJ2-3,TRBD2,ASSQDLFGGASADTQY
NA,TRBV12-3/TRBV12-4,TRBJ1-4,NA,ASSSSPTFNEKLF
medium-sized,TRBV11-2,TRBJ2-7,TRBD2,ASSPWAGGKYEQY
medium-sized,TRBV27,TRBJ1-1,NA,ASSQGWGGRDTEAF
NA,TRBV15,TRBJ1-3,NA,ATRRTSASRGESLDTIY
medium-sized,TRBV12-3/TRBV12-4,TRBJ1-4,NA,ASSLALGGNEKLF
medium-sized,TRBV3-1,TRBJ1-3,NA,ASTPGGNTIY
NA,TRBV30,TRBJ2-1,TRBD2,AWSVSGGHNEQF
medium-sized,TRBV7-8,TRBJ1-1,NA,ASSHGLLNTEAF
medium-sized,TRBV13,TRBJ2-1,NA,ASSPDTNNEQF
medium-sized,TRBV6-1,TRBJ2-7,TRBD1,ASSDLDRVVYEQY
medium-sized,TRBV4-2,TRBJ1-1,NA,ASSPTGRTEAF
NA,TRBV7-2,TRBJ1-4,TRBD1,ASSLSGTAVLEKLF
medium-sized,TRBV4-2,TRBJ1-2,NA,ASSQLPDLRGASDGYT
medium-sized,TRBV29-1,TRBJ2-5,TRBD2,SVEGLAGTQETQY
medium-sized,TRBV19,TRBJ1-5,NA,ASTYATGISNQPQH
few,TRBV24-1,TRBJ2-3,NA,ATSRKAADTQY
many,TRBV6-4,TRBJ2-1,NA,ASSEGGEPYNEQF
few,TRBV4-1,TRBJ1-2,TRBD1,ASSQPGTGGGNGYT
many,TRBV7-9,TRBJ1-4,NA,ASSLVVRSTNEKLF
NA,TRBV5-1,TRBJ2-4,TRBD2,ASSLAEGGRNIQY
many,TRBV7-2,TRBJ1-5,NA,ASSLDRDQPQH
NA,TRBV30,TRBJ2-7,NA,AWSQDRRVTYEQY
many,TRBV7-9,TRBJ2-7,TRBD2,ASSTRTSSEYQPNYEQY
medium-sized,TRBV20-1,TRBJ1-5,TRBD1,SAKDDRASQPQH
medium-sized,TRBV12-3/TRBV12-4,TRBJ2-3,NA,ASSLANQGQDTQY
many,TRBV6-2/TRBV6-3,TRBJ2-7,NA,ASSYSGFNEQY
medium-sized,TRBV20-1,TRBJ1-1,NA,SASALLTANTEAF
few,TRBV7-2,TRBJ2-5,NA,ASSPQTRGGQETQY
medium-sized,TRBV2,TRBJ2-3,TRBD2,ASSDSGGAADTQY
many,TRBV2,TRBJ2-7,NA,ASSRTPLYEQY
medium-sized,TRBV20-1,TRBJ1-4,NA,SAEARAGDKLF
many,TRBV5-1,TRBJ2-7,NA,ASSLAAGRSYEQY
medium-sized,TRBV20-1,TRBJ1-3,NA,SARGPISGNTIY
medium-sized,TRBV14,TRBJ2-5,NA,ASSPKGLVMETQY
medium-sized,TRBV10-3,TRBJ2-5,TRBD1,AISDRDSDQETQY
medium-sized,TRBV13,TRBJ1-2,NA,ASSLAGDGYT
medium-sized,TRBV5-1,TRBJ2-1,TRBD2,ASSSQSSGGADGEQF
medium-sized,TRBV7-2,TRBJ2-7,TRBD2,ASSLQRGGYEQY
few,TRBV9,TRBJ1-1,NA,ASSVDWNTEAF